This T cell receptor beta chain was captured in a study of T cell responses to AZD1222 COVID-19 vaccine (dated by TCRdb to the early 2020s). A note on the overall study: TCR sequencing was performed for 230 to 250 trial participants, of whom 200 to 210 were given two doses of AZD1222 and some 25 were given two doses of MenACWY control vaccine. Trial participants were enrolled by age into 18-55, 56-69 and 70-plus year subgroups, with about 150, 28 and 57 TCR-sequenced participants respectively.

The germline V gene specifies SGHRS as CDR1 and YFSETQ as CDR2. The CDR3 starts with the cysteine, ends with the phenylalanine, and has 14 residues. This entry keeps only the CDR3 DNA: 42 bases, framed from base 1. Trimming costs V 6 bases and J 2 bases, and their ends lie 14 bases apart. In light of the paper, this sample's time point label describes: about 28 days (+/-7) after the second vaccine dose. AZD1222 recipients with second doses at about 4 weeks or about 12 weeks were pooled, because spike-specific TCR depth and breadth did not differ between schedules. Vaccinee samples were obtained from the UK trials COV001 and COV002, which included a single-blind randomized controlled phase 2/3 trial of AZD1222 (ChAdOx1 nCoV-19) in healthy adults. Trial participant PBMC samples were collected at day 0 and day 28 after the second dose for TCRbeta chain sequencing. The CDR3 regions of human TCRbeta chains were analyzed by immunosequencing. In the source study's methods: TCRs in the repertoires were matched against a reference library of SARS-CoV-2-specific TCRs that had been generated with the MIRA antigen-specificity platform. Breadth was defined as the fraction of unique TCRs that were SARS-CoV-2-associated, and depth was defined as the fraction of total T cells that were SARS-CoV-2-associated. Using the MIRA data, each spike-specific TCR was mapped to the spike region that the TCR reacts to and placed in a CD4 or CD8 class. Log10-transformed breadth and depth values were compared by one-way ANOVA with Sidak's multiple comparisons tests. What TCRdb holds here is the immuneACCESS table cut down to in-frame rearrangements. Part of the clones is not present; checked against another copy, under half of the missing clones reflect an unresolved V gene, and the others are unexplained. V and J calls plus clone size are reproduced from that table; the DNA served to infer D and trimming. For this sample there are about 82,000 clones; around 90% appear just once. The ten largest clones take up roughly 3% of the sample.

Broad study findings and their caveats: Conclusions about previously exposed vaccinees were limited because only a handful of AZD1222 recipients were SARS-CoV-2 seropositive at baseline. Most participants were white British and females outnumbered males, and the authors suggested that clonal diversity may have been underestimated. The 56-69-year group was small, and its depth increase did not reach significance, likely because of low power. After two AZD1222 doses, spike-specific TCR breadth and depth were significantly higher than at day 0 and than in MenACWY recipients. Because no day 14 peak-response samples were available, repertoires were characterized only after the peak T cell response. The vaccine-associated CD4 TCRs covered the entire spike protein, and the dominant responses fell in regions 160-218 and 743-854. Nearly half of unique spike-specific TCRs reportedly recognized epitopes outside regions mutated in the B.1.351 and B.1.1.7 variants.

In the case of this clone: The target of this receptor is not known. No base quality values were provided; no much bigger clone lies one nucleotide off.

In this chain, TRBV5-1 is recombined with TRBJ1-2, and possibly TRBD1, on 5 matching bases. This specimen was peripheral blood, taken 28 days after the second AZD1222 dose. This TCR was recovered from an adult who received the AZD1222 COVID-19 vaccine. The bases read TGCGCCAGCACCGAGGGACCGCGCAACTATGGCTACACCTTC. This encodes CASTEGPRNYGYTF.